This TCR beta chain appears in the sequencing data of a study of CD8 T cells in Susac syndrome. Study-wide points: As acknowledged by the study, its TCR sequencing and HLA analysis included a relatively small number of individuals.

In regard to this clonotype: As yet, its antigen is unknown.

CDR3 length: 13 residues. From germline, CDR1 is SGDLS and CDR2 YYNGEE. V was trimmed by 4 bases and J by 7 bases, leaving 14 bases between them. Random hexamers served to reverse transcribe about 0.5 to 1 ug RNA. The method of amplification for TCR beta CDR3 was immunoSEQ multiplex PCR, covering 54 Vbeta and 13 Jbeta. A single record per CDR3 protein comes from TCRdb applying MiXCR to the immunoSEQ multiplex PCR reads. The repertoire consists of fewer than 200,000 distinct CDR3 sequences, with roughly 91% occurring once and the leading ten covering approximately 0.09%. Isolation of CD8+ and CD4+ T cells was performed negatively, whereas enrichment of TEMRA cells was done by FACS.

This clonotype was obtained from a human donor with Susac syndrome. The chain carries TRBV9 and TRBJ1-1, with D perhaps TRBD1 (5 bases). Sequencing was performed on CD4+ T cells from PBMCs. In DNA form, the CDR3 reads TGTGCCAGCAGCCGACGAGGGGCTGATGAAGCTTTCTTT. Its protein is CASSRRGADEAFF.